A single sample is the source of the 17 T cell receptor beta chains below, sequenced in a study of identical twins (TCRdb year 2016). The receptor library was made with 5' RACE. Sequencing used an Illumina HiSeq 2000. TCRdb cleaned the public reads at Q25 with fastp, built clones with MiXCR and kept in-frame beta chains. Rows matching on CDR3 protein sequence are summarized as one entry with the most common DNA and genes. This sample comprises about 690,000 distinct CDR3 sequences, around 5.7% of them detected only once. The ten largest clones take up around 2% of the sample. Sequenced input: naive T cells sorted from blood. Explained via the paper, the cell subset or site label denotes: cells isolated with a human naive T-cell isolation kit. The receptors come from a man aged 18 to 30 in good health.

This clonotype was counted at least ten times. The V gene is TRBV9, the J gene TRBJ2-3, with 11 bases lining up with TRBD2. J lost 5 bases, V lost 0 bases, and 8 bases had no gene match. The CDR3 sequence is 17 residues long. The germline V gene has CDR1 SGDLS and CDR2 YYNGEE. Here the CDR3 DNA reads TGTGCCAGCAGCGTAGACGTAGCGGGAGGGCTTCGAGATACGCAGTATTTT. Translating gives CASSVDVAGGLRDTQYF.

This clonotype was recorded a few times. The chain links TRBV27 to TRBJ1-3; D is undetermined. V was clipped by 5 bases and J by 2 bases, with 16 bases between them. The germline gives CDR1 MNHEY, CDR2 SMNVEV (reference sequence). This CDR3 has 16 residues. CDR3 sequence reads: CASSPSLGVAGNTIYF. CDR3 bases: TGTGCCAGCAGTCCATCCCTAGGAGTCGCTGGAAACACCATATATTTT.

There are many counts of this clonotype. This chain links TRBV5-5 with TRBJ1-3; no clear D gene. The CDR3 consists of 14 residues. The V end was cut by 0 bases, the J end by 3 bases, with 7 bases between. From germline, CDR1 is SGHKS and CDR2 YYEKEE (reference sequence). CDR3 sequence: CASSLAGIGNTIYF. CDR3 DNA sequence: TGTGCCAGCAGCTTGGCGGGTATTGGAAACACCATATATTTT. Filled out from reference TRBV5-5 and TRBJ1-3, the complete variable domain reads DAGVTQSPTHLIKTRGQQVTLRCSPISGHKSVSWYQQVLGQGPQFIFQYYEKEERGRGNFPDRFSARQFPNYSSELNVNALLLGDSALYLCASSLAGIGNTIYFGEGSWLTVV.

The V gene is TRBV20-1, the J gene TRBJ1-6, with D unclear. CDR3 size: 13 residues. V was pared by 2 bases and J by 9 bases, with 11 bases between. Germline V gene data show CDR1 as DFQATT and CDR2 as SNEGSKA (reference sequence). The CDR3 spells CSARSPGGSPLHF. The CDR3, as DNA: TGCAGTGCTAGATCACCGGGCGGTTCACCCCTCCACTTT.

This clonotype has just a few counts. This chain joins TRBV19 and TRBJ2-5; TRBD2 matches at 8 bases. Germline lookup yields CDR1 LNHDA and CDR2 SQIVND (reference sequence). V was clipped by 6 bases and J by 7 bases; unmatched bases: 16. This CDR3 is built from 16 residues. The CDR3 loop is CASRAGGGPESATQYF. The CDR3 bases are TGTGCCAGTAGGGCCGGGGGGGGACCGGAGAGCGCGACCCAGTACTTC. The variable domain in full, with the rest retrieved from reference TRBV19 and TRBJ2-5, is DGGITQSPKYLFRKEGQNVTLSCEQNLNHDAMYWYRQDPGQGLRLIYYSQIVNDFQKGDIAEGYSVSREKKESFPLTVTSAQKNPTAFYLCASRAGGGPESATQYFGPGTRLLVL.

The table lists this clonotype with many counts. This chain joins TRBV10-3 and TRBJ2-1, with 8 bases that match TRBD2. The germline V gene has CDR1 ENHRY and CDR2 SYGVKD. The trim removed 10 bases at V and 8 bases at J, leaving 10 bases unmatched. The CDR3 runs to 13 residues. The CDR3 nucleotides read TGTGCCACCCGGGGGGGTGTGGTCGATGAGCAGTTCTTC. Its translation: CATRGGVVDEQFF.

Many counts were recorded for this clonotype. The CDR3 DNA reads as TGCGCCAGCAGCGCCACCGGGCGGGGCACAGATACGCAGTATTTT. Its translation is CASSATGRGTDTQYF. V usage is TRBV5-1 and J usage is TRBJ2-3, with D possibly TRBD2 on 5 matching bases. The germline CDR1 and CDR2 sequences are SGHRS and YFSETQ. This CDR3 spans 15 amino acids. Trimming removed 4 bases at V and 1 base at J, with 13 bases between. Based on the CDR3 plus reference TRBV5-1 and TRBJ2-3, the full variable domain is KAGVTQTPRYLIKTRGQQVTLSCSPISGHRSVSWYQQTPGQGLQFLFEYFSETQRNKGNFPGRFSGRQFSNSRSEMNVSTLELGDSALYLCASSATGRGTDTQYFGPGTRLTVL.

This clonotype was observed many times. The chain links TRBV12-3 or TRBV12-4 to TRBJ2-2, with D possibly being TRBD1 (5 bases). The V end lost 6 bases, the J end lost 7 bases, and 9 bases lay between the germline ends. This CDR3 spans 12 amino acids. CDR3 residues: CASSREHGELFF. The CDR3 region has the DNA TGTGCCAGCAGCAGGGAACACGGGGAGCTGTTTTTT.

This clonotype was counted ten times or more. J is TRBJ2-1 and V is TRBV4-3; D may correspond to TRBD1 or TRBD2 (6 bases each). Trimming removed 0 bases at V and 4 bases at J, with 10 bases between. The CDR3 loop spans 15 amino acids. CDR1 is LGHNA and CDR2 is YSLEER in the germline V gene. The CDR3 region is CASSQDTGRYNEQFF. In DNA, the CDR3 is TGCGCCAGCAGCCAAGATACAGGGAGGTACAATGAGCAGTTCTTC.

This clonotype was seen ten or more times. The chain employs TRBV7-6 and TRBJ2-1; D is perhaps TRBD2 (6 bases). CDR3 size: 15 residues. Germline CDR1 is SGHVS and CDR2 is FNYEAQ. The V end lost 1 base, the J end lost 5 bases, and 12 bases lay between the germline ends. CDR3 bases: TGTGCCAGCAGCTTAGTAGCGGTGAGGGACAATGAGCAGTTCTTC. Its protein is CASSLVAVRDNEQFF.

Here the CDR3 DNA reads TGTGCCAGCAGTTCCGTTAGGGGCAGGGGGCCTGAAAAACTGTTTTTT. It specifies CASSSVRGRGPEKLFF. This chain connects TRBV12-3 or TRBV12-4 to TRBJ1-4; TRBD1 matches 8 bases. V was clipped by 4 bases and J by 7 bases; unmatched bases: 11. The CDR3 contains 16 residues.

This chain connects TRBV6-1 to TRBJ1-1, with a tentative D call TRBD1 (6 bases). Trimming removed 6 bases from V and 10 bases from J, with 18 bases in between. Germline assignment: CDR1 MNHNS and CDR2 SASEGT. The CDR3 totals 13 residues. CDR3 in amino acids: CASRTGRTEGAFF. The CDR3 nucleotides are TGTGCCAGCAGGACAGGCAGAACCGAGGGAGCTTTCTTT.

This clonotype was picked up many times. The chain employs TRBV25-1 and TRBJ1-6, with 8 bases fitting TRBD1. Trimming took 3 bases from V and 10 from J; bases not matched to a gene: 8. This CDR3 spans 15 amino acids. Germline V gene data show CDR1 as MGHDK and CDR2 as SYGVNS. The CDR3 DNA reads TGTGCCAGCAGTGAGCCACAGGGGGATGGATCACCCCTCCACTTT. Translation gives CASSEPQGDGSPLHF. Full variable domain (rest looked up from reference TRBV25-1 and TRBJ1-6): EADIYQTPRYLVIGTGKKITLECSQTMGHDKMYWYQQDPGMELHLIHYSYGVNSTEKGDLSSESTVSRIRTEHFPLTLESARPSHTSQYLCASSEPQGDGSPLHFGNGTRLTVT.

In this sample, this clonotype turned up a few times. The chain combines TRBV10-3 with TRBJ1-6; D ambiguous. V was shortened by 6 bases and J by 7 bases, with 13 bases between the two germline ends. Germline V gives CDR1 ENHRY, CDR2 SYGVKD. The CDR3 totals 14 residues. The CDR3 DNA reads as TGTGCCATCAGGGGTCCAGGCGAGAATTCACCCCTCCACTTT. Its protein product is CAIRGPGENSPLHF.

V and J are TRBV9 and TRBJ1-4, with no clear D. CDR3 length equals 14 residues. Trimming shortened V by 4 bases and J by 6 bases, and 13 bases separated the two germline ends. Germline lookup yields CDR1 SGDLS and CDR2 YYNGEE. The CDR3 DNA is TGTGCCAGCAGCCCGTCGGGCTTGGATGAAAAACTGTTTTTT. It codes for CASSPSGLDEKLFF. Supplemented by reference TRBV9 and TRBJ1-4, the full variable domain reads DSGVTQTPKHLITATGQRVTLRCSPRSGDLSVYWYQQSLDQGLQFLIQYYNGEERAKGNILERFSAQQFPDLHSELNLSSLELGDSALYFCASSPSGLDEKLFFGSGTQLSVL.

The genes are TRBV6-5 and TRBJ2-1; no firm D call. V was pared by 2 bases and J by 0 bases, with 14 bases between. CDR3 size: 17 residues. Germline V lookup: CDR1 MNHEY, CDR2 SVGAGI. The CDR3 region has the DNA TGTGCCAGCAGTTACCGGATGCGAGCGAGCTCCTACAATGAGCAGTTCTTC. Its protein is CASSYRMRASSYNEQFF.

The V call is TRBV7-9, the J call TRBJ2-6, with D tentatively TRBD2 (5 bases). The length of the CDR3 is 16 residues. The germline CDR1 and CDR2 sequences are SEHNR and FQNEAQ (reference sequence). With 7 bases removed from V and 0 bases from J, the gap between germline ends came to 13 bases. DNA of the CDR3: TGTGCCAGCACACACCCGAGGGACTCTGGGGCCAACGTCCTGACTTTC. Protein sequence: CASTHPRDSGANVLTF.